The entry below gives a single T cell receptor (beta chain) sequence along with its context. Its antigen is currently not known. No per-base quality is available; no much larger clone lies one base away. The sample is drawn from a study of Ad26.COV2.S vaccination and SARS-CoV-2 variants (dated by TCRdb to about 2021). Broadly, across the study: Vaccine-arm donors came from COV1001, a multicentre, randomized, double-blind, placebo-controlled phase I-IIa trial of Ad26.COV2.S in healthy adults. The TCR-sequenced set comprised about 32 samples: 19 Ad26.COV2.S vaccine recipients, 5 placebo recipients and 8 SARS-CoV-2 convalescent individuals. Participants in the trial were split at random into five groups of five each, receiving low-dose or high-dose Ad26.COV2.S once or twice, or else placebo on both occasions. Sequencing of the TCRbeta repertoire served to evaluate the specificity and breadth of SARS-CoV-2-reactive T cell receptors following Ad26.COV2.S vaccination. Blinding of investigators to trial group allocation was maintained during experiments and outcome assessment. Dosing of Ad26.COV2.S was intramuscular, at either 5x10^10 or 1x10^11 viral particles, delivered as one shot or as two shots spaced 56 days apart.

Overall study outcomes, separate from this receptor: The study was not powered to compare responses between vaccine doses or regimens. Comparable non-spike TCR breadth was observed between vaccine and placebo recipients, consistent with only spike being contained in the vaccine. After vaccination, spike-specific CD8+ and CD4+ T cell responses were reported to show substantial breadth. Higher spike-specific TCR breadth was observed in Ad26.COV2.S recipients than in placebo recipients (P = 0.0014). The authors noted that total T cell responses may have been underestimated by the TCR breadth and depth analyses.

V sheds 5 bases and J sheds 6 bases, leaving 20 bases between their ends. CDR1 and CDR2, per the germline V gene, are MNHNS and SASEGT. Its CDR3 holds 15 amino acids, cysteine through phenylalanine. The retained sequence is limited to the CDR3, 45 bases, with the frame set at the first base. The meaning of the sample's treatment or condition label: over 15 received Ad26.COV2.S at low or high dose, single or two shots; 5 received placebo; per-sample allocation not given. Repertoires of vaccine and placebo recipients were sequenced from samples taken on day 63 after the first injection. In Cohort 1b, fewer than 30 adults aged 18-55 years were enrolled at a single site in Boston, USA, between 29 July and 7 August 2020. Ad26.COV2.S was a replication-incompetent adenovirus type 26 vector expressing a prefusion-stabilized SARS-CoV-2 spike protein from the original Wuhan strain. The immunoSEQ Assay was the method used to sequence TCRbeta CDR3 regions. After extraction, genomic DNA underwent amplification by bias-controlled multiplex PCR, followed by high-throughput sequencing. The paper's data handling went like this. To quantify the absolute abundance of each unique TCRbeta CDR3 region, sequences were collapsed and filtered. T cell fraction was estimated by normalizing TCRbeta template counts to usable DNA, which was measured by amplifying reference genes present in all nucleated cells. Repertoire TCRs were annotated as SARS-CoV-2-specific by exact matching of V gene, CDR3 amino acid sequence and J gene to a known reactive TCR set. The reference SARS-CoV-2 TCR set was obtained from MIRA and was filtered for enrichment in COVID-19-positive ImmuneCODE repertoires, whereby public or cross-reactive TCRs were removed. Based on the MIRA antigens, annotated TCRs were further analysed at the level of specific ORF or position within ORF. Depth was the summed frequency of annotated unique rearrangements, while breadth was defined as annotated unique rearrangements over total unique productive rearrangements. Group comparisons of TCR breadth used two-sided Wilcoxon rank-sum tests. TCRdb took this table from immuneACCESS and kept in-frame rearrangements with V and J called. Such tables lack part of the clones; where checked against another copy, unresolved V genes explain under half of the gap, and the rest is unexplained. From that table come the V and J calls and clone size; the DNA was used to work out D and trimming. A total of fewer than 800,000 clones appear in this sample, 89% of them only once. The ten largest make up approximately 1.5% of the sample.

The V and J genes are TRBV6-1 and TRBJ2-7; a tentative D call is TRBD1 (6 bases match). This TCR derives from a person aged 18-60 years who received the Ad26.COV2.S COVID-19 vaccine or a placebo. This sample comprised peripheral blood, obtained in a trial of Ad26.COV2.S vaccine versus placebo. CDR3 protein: CASSFSPHTGSEQYF. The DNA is TGTGCCAGCAGTTTTTCCCCCCACACAGGGAGCGAGCAGTACTTC.